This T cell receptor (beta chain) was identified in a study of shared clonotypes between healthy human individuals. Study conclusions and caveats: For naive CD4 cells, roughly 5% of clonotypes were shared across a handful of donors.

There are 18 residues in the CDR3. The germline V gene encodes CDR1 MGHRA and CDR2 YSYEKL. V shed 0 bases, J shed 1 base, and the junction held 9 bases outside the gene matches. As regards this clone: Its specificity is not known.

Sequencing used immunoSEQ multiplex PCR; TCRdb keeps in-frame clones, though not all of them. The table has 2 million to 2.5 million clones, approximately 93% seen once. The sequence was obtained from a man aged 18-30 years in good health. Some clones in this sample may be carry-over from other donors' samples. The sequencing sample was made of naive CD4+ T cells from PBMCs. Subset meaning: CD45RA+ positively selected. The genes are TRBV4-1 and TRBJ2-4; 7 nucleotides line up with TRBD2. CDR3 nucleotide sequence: TGCGCCAGCAGCCAAGAGGGCGCGGGAGTTTCGGCCAAAAACATTCAGTACTTC. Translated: CASSQEGAGVSAKNIQYF.